The TCR beta chain described here comes from a study of identical twins. This clonotype was recorded many times. TCRdb itself ran the 5' RACE reads through MiXCR, one entry per CDR3 protein. The sample records approximately 230,000 distinct CDR3 sequences, roughly 13% being singletons. This CDR3 region has 13 residues. Germline V lookup: CDR1 SGHTA, CDR2 FQGNSA. J lost 5 bases, V lost 1 base, and 0 bases had no gene match. The sample comprised memory (CD45RO+) T cells sorted from blood. The genes are TRBV7-2 and TRBJ2-3; 7 nucleotides line up with TRBD1. This clonotype was obtained from a woman aged 18-29 years in good health. The CDR3 loop is CASSLDRGDTQYF. The CDR3 DNA reads TGTGCCAGCAGCTTAGACAGGGGAGATACGCAGTATTTT.